The rows below give T cell receptor beta chains drawn from one sample of a study of beta chain features in type 1 diabetes. Sequencing used immunoSEQ multiplex PCR; TCRdb keeps in-frame clones, though not all of them. The sample lists more than 250,000 clones, approximately 15% occurring once. Source material: naive CD4+ T cells from blood. The receptor source for this set is a man aged 18 to 29 with type 1 diabetes. Both conserved end residues are part of each CDR3. The D gene is left open where the match is weak. Only part of the rows carry a size: once, few, many, or a class if the clone is expanded.

TGTGCCTGGACGGATAGACTCCGAAACTTGAACACCGGGGAGCTGTTTTTT | CAWTDRLRNLNTGELFF | TRBJ2-2 | NA | NA | TRBV30
TGTGCCAGCAGCCGTTCCCAAACGAGGGATGAAAAACTGTTTTTT | CASSRSQTRDEKLFF | TRBJ1-4 | NA | NA | TRBV6-1
TGTGCCAGCAGTGATGGGCGGGGCCCCTCCTACAATGAGCAGTTCTTC | CASSDGRGPSYNEQFF | TRBJ2-1 | few | NA | TRBV2
TGTGCCAGCAGGATTAGCGGGAGGGCAAGAGAGCAGTACTTC | CASRISGRAREQYF | TRBJ2-7 | few | TRBD2 | TRBV27
TGTGCCAGCAGTACTCCGGTGTATGCTGCCTACGAGCAGTACTTC | CASSTPVYAAYEQYF | TRBJ2-7 | NA | NA | TRBV2
TGTGCCAGCTCACCGCCGGGTGTAAATGAGCAGTTCTTC | CASSPPGVNEQFF | TRBJ2-1 | NA | NA | TRBV18
TGTGCCAGCTCCAGACAGGGGTCCTACGAGCAGTACTTC | CASSRQGSYEQYF | TRBJ2-7 | NA | TRBD1 | TRBV6-1
TGTGCCAGCAGTCCCACCCGGAGGGATACGCAGTATTTT | CASSPTRRDTQYF | TRBJ2-3 | NA | NA | TRBV6-5
TGTGCCTGGAGCCTAAGCGGGACCAATAATTCACCCCTCCACTTT | CAWSLSGTNNSPLHF | TRBJ1-6 | NA | NA | TRBV30
TGTGCCAGCAGCGCCATCAGAGAGCAGTTCTTC | CASSAIREQFF | TRBJ2-1 | NA | NA | TRBV5-4
TGCGCCAGCAGCTTGGGGTGGAGCTCTGGGGCCAACGTCCTGACTTTC | CASSLGWSSGANVLTF | TRBJ2-6 | few | NA | TRBV5-1
TGTGCCAGCAGATACAGAACCAGCCTCCCAGCGGGCAATGAGCAGTTCTTC | CASRYRTSLPAGNEQFF | TRBJ2-1 | NA | NA | TRBV2
TGTGCCAGCAGTTTACCCGGACAGGTTACAGGAAACACCATATATTTT | CASSLPGQVTGNTIYF | TRBJ1-3 | NA | TRBD1 | TRBV28
TGTGCCAGCTCACCAAGGGACAGGGGGCAGCGCGAGCAGTACTTC | CASSPRDRGQREQYF | TRBJ2-7 | NA | TRBD1 | TRBV18
TGTGCCAGCAGTGCGTGGTGGGGCACGGCGGCTGAAGCTTTCTTT | CASSAWWGTAAEAFF | TRBJ1-1 | NA | NA | TRBV2
TGTGCCAGCAGCACTGGACAGGGGGCAGATACGCAGTATTTT | CASSTGQGADTQYF | TRBJ2-3 | few | TRBD1 | TRBV7-2
TGTGCCTGGAGTCCTGGGGCGTTGGGCACTGAAGCTTTCTTT | CAWSPGALGTEAFF | TRBJ1-1 | NA | NA | TRBV30
TGTGCCAGCAGCCCCCCACAGGACTCCTACGAGCAGTACTTC | CASSPPQDSYEQYF | TRBJ2-7 | few | NA | TRBV7-2
TGTGCCAGCTCACCAGTTAGCGGGGGTAGCTCCTACGAGCAGTACTTC | CASSPVSGGSSYEQYF | TRBJ2-7 | NA | TRBD2 | TRBV18
TGTGCCAGCAGCGCATACTACCGGAACACTGAAGCTTTCTTT | CASSAYYRNTEAFF | TRBJ1-1 | NA | NA | TRBV6-1
TGTGCCAGCAGTTCCCTCCCCGGGGAGAGCAATCAGCCCCAGCATTTT | CASSSLPGESNQPQHF | TRBJ1-5 | few | NA | TRBV6-5
TGTGCCAGCAGCTTAGGGGCGGAGACCCAGTACTTC | CASSLGAETQYF | TRBJ2-5 | few | NA | TRBV7-2
TGTGCCAGCAGTTACTGGACAGGAGATGCCGAGCAGTACTTC | CASSYWTGDAEQYF | TRBJ2-7 | NA | TRBD1 | TRBV6-5
TGTGCCAGCAGCGCTCGCGGGACAGGGGGCTACGTACCCTACAATGAGCAGTTCTTC | CASSARGTGGYVPYNEQFF | TRBJ2-1 | NA | NA | TRBV21-1
TGTGCCAGCAGCTTAGCCGGTCTCAGGACAGGGTCGGAGCAGTTCTTC | CASSLAGLRTGSEQFF | TRBJ2-1 | NA | TRBD1 | TRBV7-2